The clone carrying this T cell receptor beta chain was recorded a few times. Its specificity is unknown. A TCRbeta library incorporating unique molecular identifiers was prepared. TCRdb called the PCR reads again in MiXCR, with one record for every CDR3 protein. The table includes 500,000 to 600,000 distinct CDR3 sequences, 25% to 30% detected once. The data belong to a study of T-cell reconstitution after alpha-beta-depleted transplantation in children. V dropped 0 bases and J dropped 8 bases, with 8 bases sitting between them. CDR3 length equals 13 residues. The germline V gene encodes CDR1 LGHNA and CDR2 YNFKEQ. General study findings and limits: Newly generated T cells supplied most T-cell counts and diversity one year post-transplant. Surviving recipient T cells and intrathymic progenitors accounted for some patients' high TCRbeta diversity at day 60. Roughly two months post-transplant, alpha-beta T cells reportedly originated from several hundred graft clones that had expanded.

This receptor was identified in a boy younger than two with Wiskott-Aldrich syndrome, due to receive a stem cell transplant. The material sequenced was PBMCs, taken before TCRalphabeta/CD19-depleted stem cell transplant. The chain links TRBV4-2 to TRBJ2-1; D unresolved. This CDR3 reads CASSQEEPDEQFF. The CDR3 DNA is TGTGCCAGCAGCCAAGAAGAGCCAGATGAGCAGTTCTTC.